The source of this T cell receptor beta chain is a study of T cell repertoires in cytomegalovirus infection. Study as a whole: An indication of both CMV infection and matching HLA type came from public TCR beta signatures.

A single record per CDR3 protein comes from TCRdb applying MiXCR to the reads. The sample contains hundreds of thousands of distinct CDR3 sequences, about 23% of which appear only once. This clonotype showed up just a few times. What it recognizes is unknown. Trimming cost V 6 bases and J 1 base; bases outside gene matches: 3. Germline V CDR1 and CDR2: DFQATT, SNEGSKA (reference sequence). The CDR3 extends over 13 amino acids. Study conclusions and caveats: CMV-specific TCR beta clonotypes restricted by HLA-C were the ones dominating the ex vivo response.

The receptor's source is a human donor in good health (CMV status not recorded). Some clones in this sample may be carry-over from other donors' samples. The sample consisted of CD8+ T cells from PBMCs. The chain uses TRBV20-1 and TRBJ2-1; 7 bases fit TRBD2. CDR3 amino acids: CSAQRGSYNEQFF. The CDR3 coding sequence is TGCAGTGCCCAGCGGGGTTCCTACAATGAGCAGTTCTTC.